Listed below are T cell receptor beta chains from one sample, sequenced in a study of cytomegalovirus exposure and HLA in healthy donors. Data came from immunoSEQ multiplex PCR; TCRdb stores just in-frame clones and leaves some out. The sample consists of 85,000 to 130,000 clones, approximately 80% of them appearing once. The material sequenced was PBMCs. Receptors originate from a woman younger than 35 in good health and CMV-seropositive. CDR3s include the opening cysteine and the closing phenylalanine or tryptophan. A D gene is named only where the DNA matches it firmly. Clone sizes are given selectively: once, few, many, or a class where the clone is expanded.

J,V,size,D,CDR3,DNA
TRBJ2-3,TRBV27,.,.,CASSLSPLTDTQYF,TGTGCCAGCAGTTTATCCCCTCTCACAGATACGCAGTATTTT
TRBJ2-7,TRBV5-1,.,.,CASSLYRAYEQYF,TGCGCCAGCAGCTTGTACAGAGCCTACGAGCAGTACTTC
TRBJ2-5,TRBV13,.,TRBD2,CASSSRGLAGAETQYF,TGTGCCAGCAGTTCCCGCGGACTAGCGGGAGCCGAGACCCAGTACTTC
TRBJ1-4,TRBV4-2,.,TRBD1,CASSQGQGNEKLFF,TGTGCCAGCAGCCAGGGACAGGGTAATGAAAAACTGTTTTTT
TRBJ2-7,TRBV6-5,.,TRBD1,CASSPGQGAYEQYF,TGTGCCAGCAGTCCCGGACAGGGGGCTTACGAGCAGTACTTC
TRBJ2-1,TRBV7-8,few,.,CASSATRYNEQFF,TGTGCCAGCAGCGCTACTAGATACAATGAGCAGTTCTTC
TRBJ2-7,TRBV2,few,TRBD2,CAMTSGSSYEQYF,TGTGCCATGACTAGCGGGAGCTCCTACGAGCAGTACTTC
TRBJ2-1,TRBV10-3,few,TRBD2,CAISGGGTSGSDEQFF,TGTGCCATCAGTGGAGGTGGGACTAGCGGGAGTGACGAGCAGTTCTTC
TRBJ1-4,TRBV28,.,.,CASRGGRPNEKLFF,TGTGCCAGCAGGGGGGGACGGCCGAATGAAAAACTGTTTTTT
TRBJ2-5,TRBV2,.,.,CASGAGKVVGETQYF,TGTGCCAGCGGTGCAGGGAAAGTCGTCGGAGAGACCCAGTACTTC
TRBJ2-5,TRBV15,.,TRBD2,CATGEGWKTQYF,TGTGCCACCGGGGAGGGGTGGAAGACCCAGTACTTC
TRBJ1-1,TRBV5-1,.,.,CASSHVVWGPNTEAFF,TGCGCCAGCAGCCACGTCGTTTGGGGGCCGAACACTGAAGCTTTCTTT
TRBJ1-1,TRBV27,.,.,CASSLRQTGNTEAFF,TGTGCCAGCAGTCTAAGGCAAACAGGGAACACTGAAGCTTTCTTT
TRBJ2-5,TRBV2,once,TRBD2,CASSFSGSGRETQYF,TGTGCCAGCAGTTTCAGCGGGAGCGGTAGGGAGACCCAGTACTTC
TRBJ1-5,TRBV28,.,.,CASSLTGMGNQPQHF,TGTGCCAGCAGTTTAACGGGGATGGGCAATCAGCCCCAGCATTTT
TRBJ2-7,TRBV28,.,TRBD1,CASSPNPGTGLYEQYF,TGTGCCAGCAGCCCAAACCCGGGGACAGGGCTATACGAGCAGTACTTC
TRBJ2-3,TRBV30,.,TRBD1,CAWKWTGLADTQYF,TGTGCCTGGAAATGGACAGGGTTGGCAGATACGCAGTATTTT
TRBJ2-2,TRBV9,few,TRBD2,CASSSGLAGGNTGELFF,TGTGCCAGCAGCTCCGGACTAGCGGGCGGAAACACCGGGGAGCTGTTTTTT
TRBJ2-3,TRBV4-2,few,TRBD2,CASSLELSGSRTDTQYF,TGTGCCAGCAGCCTCGAACTTAGCGGGAGTAGGACAGATACGCAGTATTTT
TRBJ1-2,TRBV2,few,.,CASSVTVNYGYTF,TGTGCCAGCAGTGTAACAGTTAACTATGGCTACACCTTC
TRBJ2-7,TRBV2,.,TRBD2,CASSPTSGRVYEQYF,TGTGCCAGCAGCCCCACTAGCGGGAGGGTGTACGAGCAGTACTTC
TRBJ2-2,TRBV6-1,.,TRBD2,CASSGGLADAGELFF,TGTGCCAGCAGTGGTGGACTAGCGGATGCCGGGGAGCTGTTTTTT
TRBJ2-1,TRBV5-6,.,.,CASSDVSTGREQFF,TGTGCCAGCAGCGACGTCTCGACAGGTAGGGAGCAGTTCTTC
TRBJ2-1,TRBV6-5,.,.,CASSYRGSFNEQFF,TGTGCCAGCAGTTACCGGGGGAGCTTCAATGAGCAGTTCTTC
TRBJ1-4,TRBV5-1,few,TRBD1,CASSPGTGGGNEKLFF,TGCGCCAGCAGCCCCGGGACAGGGGGCGGTAATGAAAAACTGTTTTTT
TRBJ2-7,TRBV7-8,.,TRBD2,CASSLAGDVWRGRGYEQYF,TGTGCCAGCAGCTTAGCAGGGGACGTTTGGCGCGGGAGAGGCTACGAGCAGTACTTC
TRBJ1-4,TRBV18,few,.,CASSPSTGTNEKLFF,TGTGCCAGCTCACCATCGACTGGAACTAATGAAAAACTGTTTTTT
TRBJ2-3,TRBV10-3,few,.,CAISALSSTDTQYF,TGTGCCATCAGTGCTCTATCTAGCACAGATACGCAGTATTTT
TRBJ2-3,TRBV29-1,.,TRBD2,CSVDLAGADTQYF,TGCAGCGTTGACCTAGCGGGGGCAGATACGCAGTATTTT
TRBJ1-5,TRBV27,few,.,CASSLAGLNQPQHF,TGTGCCAGCAGTTTAGCCGGTCTCAATCAGCCCCAGCATTTT
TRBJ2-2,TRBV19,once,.,CASSRLQSNTGELFF,TGTGCCAGTAGTAGGCTGCAAAGTAACACCGGGGAGCTGTTTTTT
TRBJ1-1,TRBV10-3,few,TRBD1,CAISVPGTGETEAFF,TGTGCCATCAGTGTACCCGGGACAGGGGAAACTGAAGCTTTCTTT
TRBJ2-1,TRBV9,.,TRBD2,CASSVGIGLEGEQFF,TGTGCCAGCAGCGTAGGTATCGGACTAGAGGGTGAGCAGTTCTTC
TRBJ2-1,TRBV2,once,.,CASLDGLSPREQFF,TGTGCCAGCCTTGATGGACTGAGCCCCCGTGAGCAGTTCTTC
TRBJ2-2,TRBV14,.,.,CASSQAIRGGELFF,TGTGCCAGCAGCCAAGCCATCAGGGGCGGGGAGCTGTTTTTT
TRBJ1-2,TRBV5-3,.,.,CARSFRRGGYTF,TGTGCCAGAAGCTTCCGCAGGGGTGGCTACACCTTC
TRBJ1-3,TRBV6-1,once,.,CASSRQVTIYF,TGTGCCAGCAGTCGACAGGTGACCATATATTTT
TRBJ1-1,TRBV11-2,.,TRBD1,CASSWGTAPEAFF,TGTGCCAGCAGCTGGGGGACAGCACCTGAAGCTTTCTTT
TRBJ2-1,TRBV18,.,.,CASSPDMGGEQFF,TGTGCCAGCTCACCCGACATGGGTGGCGAGCAGTTCTTC
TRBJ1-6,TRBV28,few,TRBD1,CASSPLGQGDSPLHF,TGTGCCAGCAGTCCCCTGGGACAGGGGGATTCACCCCTCCACTTT
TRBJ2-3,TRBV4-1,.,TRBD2,CASSYQLARSTDTQYF,TGCGCCAGCAGCTACCAACTAGCGCGGAGCACAGATACGCAGTATTTT
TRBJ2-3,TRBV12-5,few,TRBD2,CASGLGLAGDTDTQYF,TGTGCTAGTGGTTTGGGACTAGCGGGAGACACAGATACGCAGTATTTT
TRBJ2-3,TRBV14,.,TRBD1,CASTSRDRRDTQYF,TGTGCCAGCACGTCCCGGGACAGGAGGGATACGCAGTATTTT
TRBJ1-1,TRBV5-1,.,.,CASSLSVPGAEAFF,TGCGCCAGCAGCTTGTCCGTCCCCGGGGCTGAAGCTTTCTTT
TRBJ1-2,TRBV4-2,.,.,CASSQEDSHDYGYTF,TGTGCCAGCAGCCAAGAGGACAGTCATGACTATGGCTACACCTTC
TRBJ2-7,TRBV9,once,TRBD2,CASSVGGLAGDEQYF,TGTGCCAGCAGCGTGGGCGGACTAGCGGGAGACGAGCAGTACTTC
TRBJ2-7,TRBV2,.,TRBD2,CASSEEIPPSGSLSREQYF,TGTGCCAGCAGTGAAGAAATCCCCCCGAGCGGGAGCCTCTCGCGCGAGCAGTACTTC
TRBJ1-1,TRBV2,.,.,CASSSGHPNTEAFF,TGTGCCAGCAGTTCGGGACACCCGAACACTGAAGCTTTCTTT
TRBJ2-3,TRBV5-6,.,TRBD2,CASSLLTRGGTDTQYF,TGTGCCAGCAGCTTGTTGACTCGGGGGGGCACAGATACGCAGTATTTT
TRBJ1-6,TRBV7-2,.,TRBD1,CASSLGLGQVNSPLHF,TGTGCCAGCAGCTTAGGTTTGGGACAGGTGAATTCACCCCTCCACTTT
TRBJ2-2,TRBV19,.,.,CARPGVFSGELFF,TGTGCCAGACCAGGTGTGTTCTCCGGGGAGCTGTTTTTT
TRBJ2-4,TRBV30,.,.,CAWSSRVGIQYF,TGTGCCTGGAGTAGTCGCGTCGGCATTCAGTACTTC
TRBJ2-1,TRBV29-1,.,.,CSVEANEQFF,TGCAGCGTTGAGGCTAATGAGCAGTTCTTC